This TCR beta chain was retrieved from a study of blood T cell repertoires in COVID-19. At the level of the study: Donors in the United States, Italy and Spain gave samples during acute or convalescent COVID-19. In each case, the material was cDNA or gDNA derived from T cells, B-cell-depleted T cells, or PBMCs.

The V gene's germline CDR1 is SGHTA and CDR2 FQGNSA. V gave up 3 bases and J gave up 4 bases, with 12 bases separating them. This CDR3 region has 14 residues. As processed by the authors: Amplification with reference gene primers provided the estimates of nucleated cell counts. Using immunoSEQ multiplex PCR, the repertoire was profiled, and TCRdb retains in-frame clones only, with some absent. The DNA gave D and trimming, while V, J and clone size come from that table. The sample has 100,000 or so clones, roughly 90% seen once. The V call is TRBV7-2, the J call TRBJ1-2, with a possible D match to TRBD1 (6 bases). The receptor was isolated from a man in his 70s with acute or convalescent COVID-19. The sample was peripheral blood. CDR3 in amino acids: CASSFPGTSYGYTF. The CDR3 region has the DNA TGTGCCAGCAGCTTCCCAGGGACATCCTATGGCTACACCTTC.